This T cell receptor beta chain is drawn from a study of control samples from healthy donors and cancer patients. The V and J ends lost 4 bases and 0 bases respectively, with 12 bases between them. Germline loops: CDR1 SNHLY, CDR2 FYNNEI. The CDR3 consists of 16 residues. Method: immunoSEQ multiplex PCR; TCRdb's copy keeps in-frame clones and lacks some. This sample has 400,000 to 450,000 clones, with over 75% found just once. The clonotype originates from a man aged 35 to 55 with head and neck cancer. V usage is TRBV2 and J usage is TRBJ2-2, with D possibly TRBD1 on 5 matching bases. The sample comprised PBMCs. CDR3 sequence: CASSARQPANTGELFF. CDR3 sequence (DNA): TGTGCCAGCAGTGCAAGACAGCCCGCGAACACCGGGGAGCTGTTTTTT.